The next 23 T cell receptor beta chains were all read from a single sample in a study of T cells in Graves' hyperthyroidism and ophthalmopathy (dated by TCRdb to 2018 to 2020). The method behind the library was multiplex PCR. The sequencer listed for this sample is Illumina HiSeq 2000. The TCR beta CDR3 regions were amplified from the RNA transcripts. The first round of RT-PCR for the TCR CDR3 was performed with the HTBI primer set and the Qiagen OneStep RT-PCR kit. TCRdb reran the public reads through fastp at Q25 and MiXCR, keeping productive beta chains. Each CDR3 protein appears once, grouped with its most common genes and DNA. Recorded for this sample are about 840,000 distinct CDR3 sequences; 38% of them occurred a single time. The ten largest make up approximately 8.7% of the sample. The specimen sequenced was blood. Receptors originate from a man aged 18-30 years with Graves' hyperthyroidism.

The J gene is TRBJ1-1, the V gene TRBV12-3 or TRBV12-4; the D is unclear. Trimming left V 10 bases short and J 3 bases short, with 15 bases between. CDR3 length: 13 amino acids. The CDR3 sequence: CATKGSTYTEAFF. The CDR3, as DNA: TGTGCCACCAAAGGAAGCACTTACACTGAAGCTTTCTTT.

This clonotype was seen repeatedly, ten times or more. The chain recombines TRBV19 with TRBJ1-5; D gene uncertain. V was shortened by 8 bases and J by 4 bases, with 12 bases between the two germline ends. Germline V gene sequence: CDR1 LNHDA, CDR2 SQIVND (reference sequence). This CDR3 is built from 13 residues. CDR3 region: CASGPSGNQPQHF. The CDR3, as DNA: TGTGCCAGTGGCCCTTCAGGTAATCAGCCCCAGCATTTT.

This clonotype has ten or more counts. The CDR3: CASRGDINQPQHF. Written as DNA, the CDR3 is TGTGCCAGCAGGGGCGACATAAATCAGCCCCAGCATTTT. The J gene is TRBJ1-5, the V gene TRBV12-3 or TRBV12-4; D gene ambiguous. This CDR3 has 13 amino acids. V dropped 6 bases and J dropped 4 bases, with 10 bases sitting between them.

This clonotype was found many times. The CDR3 sequence: CASSERSGGAFF. The DNA of the CDR3 is TGTGCCAGCAGTGAGAGGAGTGGGGGAGCTTTCTTT. This chain connects TRBV2 to TRBJ1-1; tentatively, D is TRBD1 (5 bases). The CDR3 extends over 12 amino acids. The germline gives CDR1 SNHLY, CDR2 FYNNEI. With 3 bases removed from V and 10 bases from J, the gap between germline ends came to 12 bases.

CDR3 sequence reads: CASSPGQGNNQPQHF. In DNA, the CDR3 is TGTGCCAGCAGTCCGGGACAGGGGAACAATCAGCCCCAGCATTTT. The V and J genes are TRBV2 and TRBJ1-5; the match to TRBD1 covers 10 bases. J gave up 3 bases and V 5 bases, and 4 bases lay outside the gene matches. CDR1 is SNHLY, CDR2 FYNNEI, per germline. The CDR3 runs 15 residues.

This chain uses TRBV11-2 with TRBJ2-2; TRBD2 aligns across 13 bases. V lost 1 base to trimming and J lost 6 bases; unmatched junction nucleotides: 2. From germline, CDR1 is SGHAT and CDR2 FQNNGV. This CDR3 spans 16 amino acids. This chain's CDR3 is CASSLATSGRSGELFF. The CDR3, as DNA: TGTGCCAGCAGCTTAGCGACTAGCGGGAGGTCCGGGGAGCTGTTTTTT.

In regard to this clonotype: A junction boundary mismatches the germline segment, possibly from a read error. The CDR3 DNA follows: TGTGCCAGCAGTCTCAACAGCGACAGGGGAGAAAAACTGTTTTTT. Protein product: CASSLNSDRGEKLFF. V is TRBV10-3 and J is TRBJ1-4; TRBD1 matches at 8 bases. The CDR3 consists of 15 residues. Germline loops: CDR1 ENHRY, CDR2 SYGVKD.

A few counts support this clonotype. The chain couples TRBV4-1 to TRBJ1-2, with D hard to call. This CDR3 contains 14 residues. Germline V CDR1 and CDR2: MGHRA, YSYEKL. The V end was cut by 0 bases, the J end by 3 bases, with 8 bases between. The CDR3, as DNA: TGCGCCAGCAGCCAAGATTTACGGTACTATGGCTACACCTTC. Residues: CASSQDLRYYGYTF.

This clonotype was detected a few times. V gene TRBV20-1 combines with J gene TRBJ2-2; D may be TRBD2 (7 bases). The CDR3 totals 14 residues. V dropped 4 bases and J dropped 3 bases, with 12 bases sitting between them. Germline CDR1 DFQATT, CDR2 SNEGSKA (reference sequence). This CDR3 is CSAMDGGHTGELFF. The CDR3 region has the DNA TGCAGTGCTATGGACGGGGGGCACACCGGGGAGCTGTTTTTT.

Notes on this clonotype: A single base separates this from a much larger clone, so it may be a read error. The CDR3 region is CATSAEQGSTEAFF. As DNA, the CDR3 is TGTGCCACCAGCGCCGAACAGGGAAGCACTGAAGCTTTCTTT. The chain recombines TRBV28 with TRBJ1-1, with D possibly being TRBD1 (6 bases). This CDR3 contains 14 residues. Germline V CDR1 and CDR2: MDHEN, SYDVKM. The ends were cut back, 10 bases at V and 4 bases at J, with 19 bases in the middle.

This clonotype was counted a few times. This chain links TRBV6-1 with TRBJ1-2; TRBD1 matches 10 bases. The CDR3 is 13 residues long. Trimming cost V 9 bases and J 4 bases; bases outside gene matches: 5. Germline V gives CDR1 MNHNS, CDR2 SASEGT. The CDR3: CASRTGGSYGYTF. In DNA, the CDR3 is TGTGCCAGTCGGACAGGGGGGTCCTATGGCTACACCTTC.

This clonotype was detected a few times. The chain is built from TRBV7-9 and TRBJ1-1; D possibly corresponds to TRBD1 (6 bases). CDR3 length equals 17 residues. Trimming removed 3 bases at V and 0 bases at J, with 17 bases between. The germline CDR1 and CDR2 sequences are SEHNR and FQNEAQ (reference sequence). CDR3 coding DNA: TGTGCCAGCAGCTTCTTAACAGGGACCCCCATGAACACTGAAGCTTTCTTT. It codes for CASSFLTGTPMNTEAFF.

The chain carries TRBV2 and TRBJ1-5; a weak D match, TRBD1 (5 bases). V was trimmed by 6 bases and J by 11 bases, leaving 14 bases between them. In germline, CDR1 is SNHLY, CDR2 FYNNEI. This CDR3 is built from 12 residues. The CDR3 DNA is TGTGCCAGCAGGGGACTACTAAAGACCCAGCATTTT. This sequence encodes CASRGLLKTQHF.

This chain links TRBV19 with TRBJ2-7; no clear D. The germline gives CDR1 LNHDA, CDR2 SQIVND (reference sequence). There are 14 residues in the CDR3. V shed 4 bases and J shed 2 bases, with 12 bases lying between them. The CDR3 is CASSRSNPPYEQYF. The CDR3 DNA reads TGTGCCAGTAGTAGATCCAATCCCCCCTACGAGCAGTACTTC.

This CDR3 is CASSSGQAVSYEQYF. The CDR3 DNA reads TGTGCCAGCAGCTCGGGACAGGCGGTCTCCTACGAGCAGTACTTC. The chain is built from TRBV7-6 and TRBJ2-7; 8 nucleotides line up with TRBD1. This CDR3 contains 15 residues. Per germline, CDR1 SGHVS and CDR2 FNYEAQ. V trimming: 4 bases; J trimming: 0 bases; junction bases outside the gene matches: 5.

The chain combines TRBV9 with TRBJ1-4, with D possibly being TRBD1 (6 bases). V gave up 3 bases and J gave up 8 bases, with 14 bases separating them. The germline gives CDR1 SGDLS, CDR2 YYNGEE. CDR3 length: 14 residues. CDR3 amino acids: CASSARDTLEKLFF. CDR3 in DNA: TGTGCCAGCAGCGCCCGGGACACCCTCGAAAAACTGTTTTTT.

The chain combines TRBV6-6 with TRBJ1-1; D not certain. This CDR3 has 13 residues. The germline V gene encodes CDR1 MNHNY and CDR2 SVGAGI (reference sequence). Trimming pared 7 bases from V and 3 bases from J, leaving 12 bases between. CDR3 sequence: CASTHPRDTEAFF. CDR3 DNA: TGTGCCAGCACCCACCCACGGGACACTGAAGCTTTCTTT.

The V and J genes are TRBV6-5 and TRBJ2-7, with D hard to call. Germline assignment: CDR1 MNHEY and CDR2 SVGAGI. Trimming stripped 8 bases from V and 5 bases from J, with 7 bases between. This CDR3 spans 10 amino acids. The CDR3 region is CASADNEQYF. CDR3 DNA sequence: TGTGCCAGCGCCGACAACGAGCAGTACTTC.

This clonotype has a handful of counts. CDR3: CASSTTSGGQETQYF. Here the CDR3 DNA reads TGTGCCAGCAGTACGACTAGCGGGGGCCAAGAGACCCAGTACTTC. The chain uses TRBV6-5 and TRBJ2-5; 12 bases line up with TRBD2. V gave up 5 bases and J gave up 1 base; unmatched junction bases: 2. Per the germline V gene, CDR1 is MNHEY and CDR2 is SVGAGI. This CDR3 is 15 amino acids long.

Concerning this clonotype itself: A junction end diverges from the germline sequence, so it may reflect a read error. The chain recombines TRBV12-3 or TRBV12-4 with TRBJ1-6, with D tentatively TRBD1 (5 bases). There are 15 residues in the CDR3. The CDR3 spells CASTARDSLQSPIHF. CDR3 DNA: TGTGCCAGCACGGCCCGGGACTCCCTCCAGTCACCCATCCACTTT.

This clonotype has ten or more counts. This chain uses TRBV10-3 with TRBJ1-4; 8 bases align to TRBD1. Germline V gene lookup returns CDR1 ENHRY and CDR2 SYGVKD. This CDR3 is 13 amino acids long. V gave up 7 bases and J gave up 8 bases; unmatched junction bases: 6. The CDR3 region is CAIKGTGPEKLFF. The CDR3 DNA sequence: TGTGCCATCAAGGGGACAGGCCCCGAAAAACTGTTTTTT.

The rearrangement links TRBV4-1 to TRBJ2-5, with D perhaps TRBD2 (5 bases). CDR3 length: 14 residues. Germline CDR1 MGHRA, CDR2 YSYEKL. The ends were cut back, 1 base at V and 11 bases at J, with 17 bases in the middle. The CDR3 region is CASSQVSLAGEQYF. CDR3 DNA: TGCGCCAGCAGCCAAGTGTCGCTAGCAGGAGAGCAGTACTTC.

The V gene is TRBV7-2, the J gene TRBJ2-7, with 7 bases matching TRBD2. With V trimmed by 4 bases and J by 5 bases, 8 bases remained unmatched. Germline-derived CDR1 and CDR2 are SGHTA and FQGNSA. This CDR3 has 14 residues. The CDR3 is CASSSAGDVNEQYF. The CDR3, as DNA: TGTGCCAGCAGCTCCGCGGGAGATGTCAACGAGCAGTACTTC.